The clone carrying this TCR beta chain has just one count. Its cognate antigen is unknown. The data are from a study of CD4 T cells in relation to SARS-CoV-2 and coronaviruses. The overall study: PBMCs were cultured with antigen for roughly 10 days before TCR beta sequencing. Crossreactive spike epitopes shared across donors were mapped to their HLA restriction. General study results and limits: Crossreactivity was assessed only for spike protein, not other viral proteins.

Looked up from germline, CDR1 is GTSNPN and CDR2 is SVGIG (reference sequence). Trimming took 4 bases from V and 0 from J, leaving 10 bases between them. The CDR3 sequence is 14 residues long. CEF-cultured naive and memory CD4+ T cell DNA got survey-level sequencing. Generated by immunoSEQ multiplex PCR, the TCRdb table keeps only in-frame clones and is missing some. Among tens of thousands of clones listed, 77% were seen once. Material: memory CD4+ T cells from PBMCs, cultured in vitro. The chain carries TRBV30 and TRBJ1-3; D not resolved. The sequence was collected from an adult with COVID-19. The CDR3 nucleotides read TGTGCCTGGACCCTGGAGAGCTCTGGAAACACCATATATTTT. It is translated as CAWTLESSGNTIYF.